This TCR beta chain was obtained from a study of shared clonotypes between healthy human individuals (dated by TCRdb to about 2020). General notes on the study: A couple of women and a few men aged 18 to 49 years were included in the cohort. For each donor, CD4 naive and CD4 memory were each given three plates, CD8 naive was given two plates, and CD8 memory was given one plate. To estimate repertoire size and how much clonotypes are shared between individuals, the study performed deep sequencing of blood TCR repertoires from roughly five healthy adults. Different laboratories and diverse techniques were used to prepare libraries and sequence TCR repertoires, to increase sequencing depth and limit assay-specific biases. Between about 0.85 and 9.5 billion PBMCs per donor were obtained by leukapheresis. Beyond this particular receptor, the publication reports: Naive subsets generally had larger estimated clonotype richness than memory subsets did. Clonotypes shared by all four sorted-subset donors showed higher generation probabilities than non-shared clonotypes. Sharing across a few donors was observed for approximately 5% of naive CD4, under 4% of naive CD8, 2.3% of memory CD4, and roughly 0.4% of memory CD8 clonotypes. Sampling was restricted to blood, and TCR repertoires in tissues likely differ from the TCR repertoires found in blood. Because the study included only a small number of donors, the genetic and exposure-history diversity represented was limited. Incomplete sequencing was indicated by rarefaction of sorted-subset datasets, despite the large sequencing depth. Pairwise subsampling indicated that sequencing depth was expected to affect the degree of clonotype sharing among donors.

CD8 naive samples were CD45RO-negative cells positively selected for CCR7, giving a CD45RA+CCR7+ population that excluded TemRA cells. The donors were healthy, HIV-negative adults with no recently reported acute infections or vaccinations. Every donor was a Caucasian adult residing in Nashville, Tennessee, USA. Blood was collected by leukapheresis, and PBMCs were isolated by Ficoll-Histopaque density gradient centrifugation and then cryopreserved in liquid nitrogen vapor phase. Analytical flow cytometry was used to check the purity and quantity of each magnetically sorted T cell population. From each sorted fraction, genomic DNA was isolated and quantified by UV absorbance on a Nanodrop 2000c. Its CDR3 holds 15 amino acids, cysteine through phenylalanine. This entry keeps only the CDR3 DNA: 45 bases, framed from base 1. V was cut back by 8 bases and J by 2 bases, leaving a gap of 16 bases between them. Based on the germline V gene (reference sequence), the CDR1 and CDR2 sequences are SGHKS and YYEKEE.

Using the deep immunoSEQ assay, multiplex PCR amplified TCR CDR3 regions from genomic DNA. Extracted genomic DNA from each cell subset was distributed evenly across all wells of several immunoSEQ 96-well plates, and each plate was treated as a replicate. For sorted subsets, approximately 0.2 ug of genomic DNA, equivalent to 25,000 to 35,000 T cell genomes, went into each replicate PCR. Purified libraries were measured with a Qubit 3.0 fluorometer, size-checked on a Bioanalyzer 2100, and measured again with the KAPA Library Quantification kit. A separate single-read 150-cycle Illumina NextSeq 550 flow cell was used to sequence each immunoSEQ 96-well plate. The paper's data handling went like this. Because the immunoSEQ output held only junctional sequences and lacked quality scores, the filtering could not match the filtering applied to full-length reads. Sequences were annotated with PyIR, a Python wrapper for IgBLAST v1.9, using IMGT germline references to assign V/J genes and CDR3. Reads were removed for weak V/J assignments (E-value above 1e-6), missing CDR3, stop codons, out-of-frame junctions, or ambiguous translated residues. V3J clonotypes were defined by identical inferred V gene, J gene, and CDR3 amino acid sequence. The percentage overlap between two repertoires was calculated by dividing the number of shared unique clonotypes by the size of the smaller repertoire. Three approaches were used to assess repertoire richness: RTK rarefaction, the Chao1 estimator, and Recon v2.1 estimates of unobserved clonotypes. Generation probabilities for all TCRbeta clonotypes obtained by the gDNA method from a handful of donors were computed using OLGA. As stored in TCRdb, this immuneACCESS dataset retains in-frame rearrangements with V and J assigned. A fraction of the clones does not appear; measured against another copy, unresolved V genes explain less than half of the discrepancy, and the remainder lacks a known reason. V, J and clone size derive from that table, while D and trimming were established from the DNA sequence. This sample is represented by about 800,000 clones; just over 95% of them were singletons. The biggest ten clones account for 0.2% to 0.25% of the sample.

A note on this clone: Its antigen remains unidentified. No clone much larger than this one lies a single base away; base qualities are absent.

Sequencing was done on a sample of naive CD8+ T cells sorted from blood. The sample's cell subset or site label, decoded: CD45RA+CCR7+. The source of this sequence is a young man in good health. The sequence links TRBV5-5 to TRBJ2-2; TRBD2 could be the D gene, as 6 bases match. CDR3 protein: CASNGGGINTGELFF. The nucleotide sequence reads as follows: TGTGCCAGTAATGGAGGAGGGATCAACACCGGGGAGCTGTTTTTT.